The 10 T cell receptor beta chains below all came from one sample that was sequenced in a study of CD8 T cells in Susac syndrome. Random-hexamer reverse transcription was applied to roughly 0.5 to 1 ug RNA. TCRdb passed the immunoSEQ multiplex PCR reads through MiXCR, listing each CDR3 protein once. This sample has approximately 75,000 distinct CDR3 sequences, with 95% found just once. The material sequenced was CD8+ T cells from PBMCs. The receptors shown here come from a human donor in good health.

J is TRBJ2-5 and V is TRBV29-1; no clear D. This CDR3 contains 12 residues. Germline V gene sequence: CDR1 SQVTM, CDR2 ANQGSEA. Between the trimmed V and J ends, which lost 8 bases and 5 bases, there was a span of 15 bases. The CDR3 coding sequence is TGCAGCAGTCTCCGAGATTGGGAGACCCAGTACTTC. Translated, it gives CSSLRDWETQYF.

The chain employs TRBV27 and TRBJ2-5; no clear D gene. Germline V gene lookup returns CDR1 MNHEY and CDR2 SMNVEV (reference sequence). This CDR3 spans 13 amino acids. V lost 3 bases, J lost 4 bases, and 9 bases lay in between. The CDR3 DNA is TGTGCCAGCAGTTTCTGGTCTGGAGAGACCCAGTACTTC. As protein: CASSFWSGETQYF.

The J gene is TRBJ1-1, the V gene TRBV6-5; D perhaps matches TRBD1 (5 bases). V was trimmed by 6 bases and J by 0 bases, leaving 14 bases between them. The CDR3 contains 15 residues. Germline V CDR1 and CDR2: MNHEY, SVGAGI. The DNA of the CDR3 is TGTGCCAGCAGCCCGGGGGGGACCCTGAACACTGAAGCTTTCTTT. This encodes CASSPGGTLNTEAFF.

The chain employs TRBV7-9 and TRBJ2-5; D unresolved. CDR3 size: 11 residues. The germline V and J ends were trimmed by 5 bases and 0 bases, with 1 base remaining between them. Germline CDR1 is SEHNR and CDR2 is FQNEAQ (reference sequence). The CDR3 region is CASSHQETQYF. The CDR3 coding sequence is TGTGCCAGCAGCCACCAAGAGACCCAGTACTTC.

This chain links TRBV5-1 with TRBJ2-1; D remains unclear. Trimming took off 0 bases at V and 6 bases at J, with 4 bases between the two ends. The CDR3 is 12 residues long. The germline V gene has CDR1 SGHRS and CDR2 YFSETQ. The CDR3 DNA reads TGCGCCAGCAGCTTGGTTCCCAATGAGCAGTTCTTC. Residues: CASSLVPNEQFF.

V is TRBV29-1 and J is TRBJ2-7; perhaps D is TRBD1 or TRBD2 (5 bases each). Germline V gene sequence: CDR1 SQVTM, CDR2 ANQGSEA. This CDR3 is built from 11 residues. Trimming shortened V by 7 bases and J by 3 bases, and 10 bases separated the two germline ends. This CDR3 reads CSARGDYEQYF. The CDR3 nucleotides are TGCAGCGCCAGAGGGGACTACGAGCAGTACTTC.

The chain combines TRBV14 with TRBJ1-1; 9 nucleotides align to TRBD1. CDR3 length: 14 amino acids. Trimming took 5 bases from V and 6 from J; bases not matched to a gene: 7. The germline V gene has CDR1 SGHDN and CDR2 FVKESK. In nucleotides, the CDR3 is TGTGCCAGCAGCTTCGGGACAGGGACCCCTGAAGCTTTCTTT. Translated, it gives CASSFGTGTPEAFF. Together with reference TRBV14 and TRBJ1-1, the CDR3 gives the full variable domain: EAGVTQFPSHSVIEKGQTVTLRCDPISGHDNLYWYRRVMGKEIKFLLHFVKESKQDESGMPNNRFLAERTGGTYSTLKVQPAELEDSGVYFCASSFGTGTPEAFFGQGTRLTVV.

The CDR3 region is CASSEPGTDNTGELFF. CDR3 DNA sequence: TGTGCCAGCAGCGAGCCCGGGACAGATAACACCGGGGAGCTGTTTTTT. The chain recombines TRBV7-9 with TRBJ2-2; 7 nucleotides match TRBD1. After removal of 5 bases from V and 2 bases from J, the junction contained 8 bases not matched to a gene. Germline lookup yields CDR1 SEHNR and CDR2 FQNEAQ (reference sequence). The CDR3 sequence is 16 residues long.

The chain couples TRBV19 to TRBJ1-2, with D unresolved. CDR1 is LNHDA and CDR2 is SQIVND in the germline V gene (reference sequence). The V and J ends lost 10 bases and 1 base respectively, with 13 bases between them. This CDR3 region has 13 residues. The CDR3 nucleotides read TGTGCCACCACGCAGGCTTATAACTATGGCTACACCTTC. Protein: CATTQAYNYGYTF.

This rearrangement joins TRBV4-1 to TRBJ1-5; D not resolved. CDR1 MGHRA and CDR2 YSYEKL come from the germline V gene. The CDR3 loop spans 13 amino acids. V was clipped by 1 base and J by 7 bases, with 8 bases between them. The CDR3 is CASSQGQSQPQHF. CDR3 coding DNA: TGCGCCAGCAGCCAAGGACAATCGCAGCCCCAGCATTTT.